This entry features one T cell receptor beta chain sequence. This sample was included in a study of shared T cell receptors in the human thymus. Profiled with immunoSEQ multiplex PCR; TCRdb holds only in-frame clones, not every one. The table shows under 450,000 clones, with approximately 95% occurring only once. The CDR3 spans 13 residues. The ends were cut back, 1 base at V and 5 bases at J, with 7 bases in the middle. In germline, CDR1 is SGHNT, CDR2 YYREEE (reference sequence). This TCR was sampled from a human donor. J is TRBJ2-1 and V is TRBV5-4; D gene unclear. Sequencing was performed on thymocytes. The CDR3, as DNA: TGTGCCAGCAGCTTGACATCCGACAATGAGCAGTTCTTC. The encoded protein is CASSLTSDNEQFF.